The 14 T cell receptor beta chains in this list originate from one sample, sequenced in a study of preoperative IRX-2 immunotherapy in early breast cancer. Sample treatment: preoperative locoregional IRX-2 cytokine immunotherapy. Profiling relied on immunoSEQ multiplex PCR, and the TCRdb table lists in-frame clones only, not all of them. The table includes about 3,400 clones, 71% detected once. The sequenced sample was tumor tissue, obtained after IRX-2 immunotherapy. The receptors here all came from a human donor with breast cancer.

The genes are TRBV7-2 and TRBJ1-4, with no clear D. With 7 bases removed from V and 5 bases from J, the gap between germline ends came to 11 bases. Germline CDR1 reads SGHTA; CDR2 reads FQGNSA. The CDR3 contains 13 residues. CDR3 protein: CASTENPNEKLFF. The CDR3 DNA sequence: TGTGCCAGCACGGAAAATCCAAATGAAAAACTGTTTTTT.

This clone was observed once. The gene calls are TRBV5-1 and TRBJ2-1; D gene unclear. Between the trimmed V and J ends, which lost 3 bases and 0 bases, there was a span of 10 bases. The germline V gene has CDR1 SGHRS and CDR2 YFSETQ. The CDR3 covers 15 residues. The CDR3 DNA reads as TGCGCCAGCAGCTCCTCTTACGGCTCCTACAATGAGCAGTTCTTC. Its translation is CASSSSYGSYNEQFF.

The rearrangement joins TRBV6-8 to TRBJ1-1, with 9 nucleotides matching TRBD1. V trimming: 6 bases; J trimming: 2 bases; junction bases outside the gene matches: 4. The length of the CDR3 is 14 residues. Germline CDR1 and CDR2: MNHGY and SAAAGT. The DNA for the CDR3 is TGTGCCAGCAGCCAGGGACAGGGAAACACTGAAGCTTTCTTT. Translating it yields CASSQGQGNTEAFF.

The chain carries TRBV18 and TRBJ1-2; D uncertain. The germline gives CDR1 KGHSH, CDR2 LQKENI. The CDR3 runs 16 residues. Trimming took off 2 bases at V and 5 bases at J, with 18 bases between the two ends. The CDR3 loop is CASSPMSAMSGYGYTF. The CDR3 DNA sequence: TGTGCCAGCTCACCAATGTCCGCCATGTCGGGTTATGGCTACACCTTC.

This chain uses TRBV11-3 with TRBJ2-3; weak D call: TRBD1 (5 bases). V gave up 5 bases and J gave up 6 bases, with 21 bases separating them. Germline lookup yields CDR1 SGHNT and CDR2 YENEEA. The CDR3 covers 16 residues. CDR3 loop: CASSKSWAGNGDTQYF. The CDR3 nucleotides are TGTGCCAGCAGCAAAAGTTGGGCAGGGAATGGGGATACGCAGTATTTT. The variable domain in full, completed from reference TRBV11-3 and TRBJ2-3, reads EAGVVQSPRYKIIEKKQPVAFWCNPISGHNTLYWYLQNLGQGPELLIRYENEEAVDDSQLPKDRFSAERLKGVDSTLKIQPAELGDSAVYLCASSKSWAGNGDTQYFGPGTRLTVL.

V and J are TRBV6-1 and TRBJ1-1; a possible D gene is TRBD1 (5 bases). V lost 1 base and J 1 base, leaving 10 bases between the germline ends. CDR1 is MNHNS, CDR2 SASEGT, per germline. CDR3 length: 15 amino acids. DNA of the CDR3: TGTGCCAGCAGTGAAGGTGGGGGGTGGAACACTGAAGCTTTCTTT. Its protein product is CASSEGGGWNTEAFF.

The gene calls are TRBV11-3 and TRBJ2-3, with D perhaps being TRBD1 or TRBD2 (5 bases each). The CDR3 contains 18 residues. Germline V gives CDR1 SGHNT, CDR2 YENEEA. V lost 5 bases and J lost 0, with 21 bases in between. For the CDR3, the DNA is TGTGCCAGCAGCCTCCGGGGCGCCAGAGACACTAGCACAGATACGCAGTATTTT. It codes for CASSLRGARDTSTDTQYF.

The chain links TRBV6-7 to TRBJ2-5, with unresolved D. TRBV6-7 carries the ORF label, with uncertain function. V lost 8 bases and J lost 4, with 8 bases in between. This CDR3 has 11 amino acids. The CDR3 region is CASALGETQYF. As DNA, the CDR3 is TGTGCCAGCGCGTTAGGAGAGACCCAGTACTTC.

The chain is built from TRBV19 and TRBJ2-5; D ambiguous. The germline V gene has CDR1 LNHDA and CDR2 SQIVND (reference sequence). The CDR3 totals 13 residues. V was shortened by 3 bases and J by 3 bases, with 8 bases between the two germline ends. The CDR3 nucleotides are TGTGCCAGTAGTATGGGCGAGAAAGAGACCCAGTACTTC. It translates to CASSMGEKETQYF.

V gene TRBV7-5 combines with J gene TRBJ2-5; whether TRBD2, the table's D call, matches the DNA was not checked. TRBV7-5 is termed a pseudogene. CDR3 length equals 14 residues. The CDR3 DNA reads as TGTGCCAGCAGCTCCCGGGGGGTTCAAGAGACCCAGTACTTC. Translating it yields CASSSRGVQETQYF.

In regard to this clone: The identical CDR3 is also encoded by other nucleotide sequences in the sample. Written as DNA, the CDR3 is TGTGCCAGCTCACCACCTACAGAGAGCTATGGCTACACCTTC. It specifies CASSPPTESYGYTF. The rearrangement links TRBV18 to TRBJ1-2; no firm D call. With 0 bases removed from V and 4 bases from J, the gap between germline ends came to 9 bases. The CDR3 totals 14 residues. Germline CDR1 and CDR2: KGHSH and LQKENI.

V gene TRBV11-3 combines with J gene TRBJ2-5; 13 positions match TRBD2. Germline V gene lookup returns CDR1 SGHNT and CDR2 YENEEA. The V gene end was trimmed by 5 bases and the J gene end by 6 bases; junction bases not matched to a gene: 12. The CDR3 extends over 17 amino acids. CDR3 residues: CASSQVAGLAGAKTQYF. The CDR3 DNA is TGTGCCAGCAGCCAAGTGGCCGGACTAGCGGGGGCCAAGACCCAGTACTTC.

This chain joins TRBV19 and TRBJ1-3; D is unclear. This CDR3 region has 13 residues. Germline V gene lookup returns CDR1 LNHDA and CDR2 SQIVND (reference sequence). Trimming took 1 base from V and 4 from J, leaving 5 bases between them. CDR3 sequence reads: CASSIVKGNTIYF. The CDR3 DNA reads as TGTGCCAGTAGTATAGTTAAGGGAAACACCATATATTTT.

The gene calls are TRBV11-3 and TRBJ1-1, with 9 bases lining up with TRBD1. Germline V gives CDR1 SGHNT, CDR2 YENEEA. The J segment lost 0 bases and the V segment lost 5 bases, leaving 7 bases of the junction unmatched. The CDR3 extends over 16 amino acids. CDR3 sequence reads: CASSATGGDVNTEAFF. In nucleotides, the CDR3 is TGTGCCAGCAGCGCCACAGGGGGCGACGTGAACACTGAAGCTTTCTTT.